This T cell receptor beta chain is drawn from a study of graft-versus-host responses after intestinal transplantation. Study-wide context: Multivisceral, liver-intestinal, or isolated intestinal transplants were received by the recipients. All recipients were given anti-thymocyte globulin induction, and tacrolimus and steroids were then administered for roughly three years. Study-wide results and limits: Early post-transplant HvG declines tracked with peak circulating GvH clone levels.

The CDR3 has 15 residues. The V and J ends lost 7 bases and 1 base, in that order; junction bases with no gene match: 9. CDR1 is MNHNS and CDR2 is SASEGT in the germline V gene. This clone was observed a few times. Its matching antigen is unknown. TCRdb's table, derived via immunoSEQ multiplex PCR, lists solely in-frame clones and lacks some. This table has tens of thousands of clones, around 90% appearing once. The source is a human donor who was the organ donor for an intestinal transplant. This sequence joins TRBV6-1 and TRBJ1-1, with 7 bases aligning to TRBD1. The sequencing used unstimulated CD4+ T cells sorted from spleen or lymph node cells, collected before transplant. CDR3 DNA sequence: TGTGCCAGCAAAGGGACAGCTCCCGCGAACACTGAAGCTTTCTTT. It specifies CASKGTAPANTEAFF.